This T cell receptor beta chain was sequenced during a study of CXCR3 chemokines and chemotherapy response in bladder cancer. This CDR3 contains 15 residues. V dropped 4 bases and J dropped 5 bases, with 12 bases sitting between them. The germline gives CDR1 MNHNY, CDR2 SVGAGI (reference sequence). MiXCR, run by TCRdb on the PCR reads, gives a single entry per CDR3 protein. The sample includes about 1,700 distinct CDR3 sequences, 21% of them seen just once. This clonotype is labeled as large. Sample collection occurred from a patient whose treatment included neoadjuvant chemotherapy. This sequence originates from a human donor with bladder cancer that did not respond to neoadjuvant chemotherapy. The V and J genes are TRBV6-6 and TRBJ1-6, with TRBD1 as a possible D gene (6 bases). CDR3 amino acids: CASSLQGMHNSPLHF. The CDR3 DNA sequence: TGTGCCAGCAGTTTACAGGGTATGCATAATTCACCCCTCCACTTT.